This entry is about one T cell receptor beta chain. In this sample, this clone turned up once. Its antigen is unknown. No qualities accompany the bases; no much larger clone lies one base away. TCR CDR3 regions were amplified from genomic DNA by multiplex PCR using the deep immunoSEQ assay. Extracted genomic DNA from each cell subset was distributed evenly across all wells of several immunoSEQ 96-well plates, and each plate was treated as a replicate. For sorted subsets, around 200 ng genomic DNA, equal to 30,000 or so T cell genomes, was loaded into each replicate PCR. The purified libraries were quantified using a Qubit 3.0 fluorometer, sized with a Bioanalyzer 2100, and then quantified again using the KAPA Library Quantification kit. A separate single-read 150-cycle Illumina NextSeq 550 flow cell was used to sequence each immunoSEQ 96-well plate. On the authors' methods: Because the immunoSEQ output held only junctional sequences and lacked quality scores, the filtering could not match the filtering applied to full-length reads. Sequences were annotated with PyIR, a Python wrapper for IgBLAST v1.9, using IMGT germline references to assign V/J genes and CDR3. Reads with weak V/J assignments (E-value above 1e-6), missing CDR3, stop codons, out-of-frame junctions, or ambiguous translated residues were removed. A V3J clonotype was defined by an identical inferred V gene, J gene, and CDR3 amino acid sequence. Percentage overlap between repertoires was calculated by dividing the number of shared unique clonotypes by the size of the smaller repertoire. RTK rarefaction, the Chao1 estimator, and Recon v2.1 estimates of unobserved clonotypes were used to assess repertoire richness. OLGA was used to compute generation probabilities for all TCRbeta clonotypes that the gDNA method yielded from several donors. Entries here come from immuneACCESS through TCRdb and include only in-frame sequences with V and J called. Some clones fail to appear in such tables; in the studies checked, an unresolved V gene covers under half of the shortfall, and the cause of the remainder is unknown. D and trimming come from the DNA, and the V and J calls and clone size come from that table. The sample table contains about 1.5 million clones; only one count was recorded for about 98% of them. Of the sample, about 0.45% is held by the ten largest clones.

V lost 0 bases and J lost 3 bases, and the count of bases not matched to a germline gene is 8. The CDR1 and CDR2 encoded by the germline V gene are SNHLY and FYNNEI. Its CDR3 holds 16 amino acids, cysteine through phenylalanine. The entry retains the CDR3 DNA only, 48 bases that are in frame from base 1. The record originates from a study of shared clonotypes between healthy human individuals (TCRdb year 2020). Background for the entire study: The cohort comprised a couple of women and a few men aged 18 to 49 years. Per donor, three plates each were used for CD4 naive and CD4 memory, two for CD8 naive, and one for CD8 memory. The study deeply sequenced blood TCR repertoires of five healthy adults to estimate repertoire size and the extent of clonotype sharing between individuals. Each donor's leukapheresis produced roughly between roughly 0.85 and 9 billion PBMCs. To increase sequencing depth and limit assay-specific biases, TCR repertoire library preparation and sequencing were carried out by different laboratories using diverse techniques.

The donors were healthy, HIV-negative adults with no recently reported acute infections or vaccinations. Every donor was a Caucasian adult living in Nashville, Tennessee, USA. CD4+ T cells were enriched through magnetic negative selection, after which naive cells were positively selected on CD45RA and the remaining negative fraction served as the memory subset. Blood was collected by leukapheresis, and PBMCs were isolated by Ficoll-Histopaque density gradient centrifugation and then cryopreserved in liquid nitrogen vapor phase. Purity and quantity of every magnetically sorted T cell population were checked by analytical flow cytometry. Genomic DNA was isolated from every sorted fraction and measured by UV absorbance on a Nanodrop 2000c. Results and caveats for the whole study, not just this receptor: Rarefaction of sorted-subset datasets indicated incomplete sequencing despite the large sequencing depth. Naive subsets generally had larger estimated clonotype richness than memory subsets did. Sampling was limited to blood, and TCR repertoires in tissue likely differ from TCR repertoires in blood. Approximately 4.8% of naive CD4, roughly 3.6% of naive CD8, roughly 2.4% of memory CD4, and 0.4% of memory CD8 clonotypes were shared across a few donors. Compared with non-shared clonotypes, clonotypes shared by all four sorted-subset donors had higher generation probabilities. Pairwise subsampling indicated that sequencing depth was expected to affect the degree of clonotype sharing among donors. The small number of donors limited the genetic and exposure-history diversity represented.

This TCR derives from a man younger than 45 in good health. Sequenced: naive CD4+ T cells sorted from blood. In the paper's terms, the cell subset or site label means: CD45RA+ positively selected. The V gene is TRBV2 and the J gene is TRBJ2-7; TRBD1 agrees with 7 junctional bases. The DNA reads as follows: TGTGCCAGCAGTGAAGCGAGGGGACAGTTAAGCTACGAGCAGTACTTC. Translated, it reads CASSEARGQLSYEQYF.